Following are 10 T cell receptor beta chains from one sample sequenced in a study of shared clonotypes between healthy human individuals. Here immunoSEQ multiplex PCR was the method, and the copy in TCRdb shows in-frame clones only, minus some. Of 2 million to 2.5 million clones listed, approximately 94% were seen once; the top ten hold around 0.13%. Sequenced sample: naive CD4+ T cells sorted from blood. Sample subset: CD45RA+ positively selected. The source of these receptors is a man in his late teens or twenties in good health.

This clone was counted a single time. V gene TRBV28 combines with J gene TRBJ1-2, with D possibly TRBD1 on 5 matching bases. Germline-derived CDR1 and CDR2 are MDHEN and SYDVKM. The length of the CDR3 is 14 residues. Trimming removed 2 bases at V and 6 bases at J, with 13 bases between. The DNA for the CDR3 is TGTGCCAGCAGTTTAGTTGGGGGGGAAAATGGCTACACCTTC. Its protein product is CASSLVGGENGYTF.

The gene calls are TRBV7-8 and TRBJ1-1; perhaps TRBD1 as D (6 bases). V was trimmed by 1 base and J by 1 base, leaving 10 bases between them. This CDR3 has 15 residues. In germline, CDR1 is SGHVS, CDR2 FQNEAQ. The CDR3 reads CASSLEVGGNTEAFF. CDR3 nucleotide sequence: TGTGCCAGCAGCTTAGAAGTAGGGGGGAACACTGAAGCTTTCTTT. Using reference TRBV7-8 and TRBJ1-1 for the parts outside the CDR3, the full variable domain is GAGVSQSPRYKVAKRGQDVALRCDPISGHVSLFWYQQALGQGPEFLTYFQNEAQLDKSGLPSDRFFAERPEGSVSTLKIQRTQQEDSAVYLCASSLEVGGNTEAFFGQGTRLTVV.

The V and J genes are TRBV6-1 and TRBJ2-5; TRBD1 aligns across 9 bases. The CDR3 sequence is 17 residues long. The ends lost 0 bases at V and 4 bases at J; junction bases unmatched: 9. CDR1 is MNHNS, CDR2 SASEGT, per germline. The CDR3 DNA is TGTGCCAGCAGTGAAGCTATTAAGGGACAGGGTCGAGAGACCCAGTACTTC. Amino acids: CASSEAIKGQGRETQYF.

The CDR3 DNA follows: TGTGCCTGGAACCAGGGGGGGTACGAGCAGTACTTC. It codes for CAWNQGGYEQYF. The chain has TRBV30 and TRBJ2-7; perhaps D is TRBD1 or TRBD2 (7 bases each). Germline CDR1 and CDR2: GTSNPN and SVGIG (reference sequence). This CDR3 region has 12 residues. With 4 bases removed from V and 4 bases from J, the gap between germline ends came to 11 bases.

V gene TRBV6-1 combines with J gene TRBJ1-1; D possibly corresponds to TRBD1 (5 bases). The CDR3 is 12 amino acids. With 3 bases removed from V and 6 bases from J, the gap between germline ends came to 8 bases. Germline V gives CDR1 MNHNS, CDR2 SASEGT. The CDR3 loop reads CASSDGGAEAFF. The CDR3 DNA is TGTGCCAGCAGTGATGGGGGGGCTGAAGCTTTCTTT.

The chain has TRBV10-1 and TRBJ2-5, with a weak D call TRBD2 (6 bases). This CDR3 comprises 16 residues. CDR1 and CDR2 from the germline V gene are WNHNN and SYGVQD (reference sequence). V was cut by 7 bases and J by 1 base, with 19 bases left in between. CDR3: CASICGRGGSQETQYF. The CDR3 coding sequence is TGCGCCAGCATCTGCGGGCGGGGCGGAAGCCAAGAGACCCAGTACTTC.

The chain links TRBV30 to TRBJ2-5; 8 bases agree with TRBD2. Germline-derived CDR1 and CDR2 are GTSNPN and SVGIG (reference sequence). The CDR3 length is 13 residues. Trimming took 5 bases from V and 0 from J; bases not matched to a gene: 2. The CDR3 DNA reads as TGTGCCTGGTGCGGGGGGTACCAAGAGACCCAGTACTTC. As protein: CAWCGGYQETQYF.

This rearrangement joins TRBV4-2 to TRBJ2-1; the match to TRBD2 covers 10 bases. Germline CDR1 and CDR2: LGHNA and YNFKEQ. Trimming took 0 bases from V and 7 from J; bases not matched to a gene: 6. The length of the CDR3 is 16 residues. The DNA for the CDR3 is TGTGCCAGCAGCCAAGATCCCAGCGGGGGGGCGAATGAGCAGTTCTTC. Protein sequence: CASSQDPSGGANEQFF.

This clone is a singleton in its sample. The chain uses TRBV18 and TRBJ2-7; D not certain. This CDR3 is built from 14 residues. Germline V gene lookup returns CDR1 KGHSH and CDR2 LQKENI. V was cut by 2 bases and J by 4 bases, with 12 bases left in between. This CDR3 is CASSPREVPYEQYF. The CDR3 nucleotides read TGTGCCAGCTCACCAAGGGAAGTGCCTTACGAGCAGTACTTC.

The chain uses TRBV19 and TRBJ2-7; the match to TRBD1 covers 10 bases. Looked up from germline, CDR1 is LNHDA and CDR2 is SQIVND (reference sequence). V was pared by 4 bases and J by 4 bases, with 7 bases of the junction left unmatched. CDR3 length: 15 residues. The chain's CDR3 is CASSTIPGQGYEQYF. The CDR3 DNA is TGTGCCAGTAGTACCATCCCGGGACAGGGGTACGAGCAGTACTTC.